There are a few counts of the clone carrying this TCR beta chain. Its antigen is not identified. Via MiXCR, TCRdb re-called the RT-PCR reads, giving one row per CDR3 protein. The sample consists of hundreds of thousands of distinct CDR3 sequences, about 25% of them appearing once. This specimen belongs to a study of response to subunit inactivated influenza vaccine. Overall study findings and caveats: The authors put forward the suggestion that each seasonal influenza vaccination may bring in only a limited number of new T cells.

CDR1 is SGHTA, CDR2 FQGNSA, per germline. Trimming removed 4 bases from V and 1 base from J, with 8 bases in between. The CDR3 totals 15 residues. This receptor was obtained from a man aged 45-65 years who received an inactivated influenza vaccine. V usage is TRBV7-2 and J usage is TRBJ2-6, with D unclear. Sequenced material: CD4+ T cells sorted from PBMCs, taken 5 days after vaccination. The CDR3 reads CASSSIKSGANVLTF. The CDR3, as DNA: TGTGCCAGCAGCTCCATCAAGTCTGGGGCCAACGTCCTGACTTTC.